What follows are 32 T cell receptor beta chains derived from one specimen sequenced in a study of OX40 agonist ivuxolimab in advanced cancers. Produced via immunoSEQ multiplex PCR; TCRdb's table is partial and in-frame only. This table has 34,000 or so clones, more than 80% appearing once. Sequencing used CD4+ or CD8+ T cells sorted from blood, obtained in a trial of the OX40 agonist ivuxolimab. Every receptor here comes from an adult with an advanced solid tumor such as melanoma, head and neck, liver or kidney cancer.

Here the CDR3 DNA reads TGCGCCAGCAGCCCCAGGGGGGTCGTTTCGTCCGGGGAGCTGTTTTTT. Encoded protein: CASSPRGVVSSGELFF. The rearrangement uses TRBV4-1 and TRBJ2-2, with D perhaps TRBD1 (7 bases). Germline lookup yields CDR1 MGHRA and CDR2 YSYEKL. The CDR3 has 16 residues. The V and J ends lost 4 bases and 6 bases respectively, with 18 bases between them.

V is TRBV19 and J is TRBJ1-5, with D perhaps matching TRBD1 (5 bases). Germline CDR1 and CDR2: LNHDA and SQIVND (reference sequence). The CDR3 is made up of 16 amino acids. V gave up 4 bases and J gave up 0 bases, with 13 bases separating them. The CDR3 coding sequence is TGTGCCAGTAGTAGGGACGTCGGGGGTAGCAATCAGCCCCAGCATTTT. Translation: CASSRDVGGSNQPQHF.

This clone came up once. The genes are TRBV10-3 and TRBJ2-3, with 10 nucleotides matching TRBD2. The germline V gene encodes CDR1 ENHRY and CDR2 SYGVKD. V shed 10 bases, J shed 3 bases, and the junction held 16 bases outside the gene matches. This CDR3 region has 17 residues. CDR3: CASLPGLLSGGTDTQYF. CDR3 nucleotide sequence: TGTGCCAGTCTCCCGGGACTACTTAGCGGGGGGACAGATACGCAGTATTTT.

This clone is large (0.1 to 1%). CDR3 in amino acids: CASNFARGAYEQYF. The CDR3 nucleotides read TGTGCCAGCAACTTCGCCCGGGGGGCCTACGAGCAGTACTTC. The J gene is TRBJ2-7, the V gene TRBV6-6, with 7 bases that match TRBD2. With 7 bases clipped from V and 2 bases from J, the junction kept 8 bases outside the gene matches. CDR1 is MNHNY, CDR2 SVGAGI, per germline (reference sequence). The CDR3 contains 14 residues.

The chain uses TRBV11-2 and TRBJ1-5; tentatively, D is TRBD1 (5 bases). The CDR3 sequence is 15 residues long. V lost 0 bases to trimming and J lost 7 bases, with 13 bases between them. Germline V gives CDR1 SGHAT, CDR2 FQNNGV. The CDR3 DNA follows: TGTGCCAGCAGCTTAGACCAAGGCCCAGGGCAGCCCCAGCATTTT. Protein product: CASSLDQGPGQPQHF.

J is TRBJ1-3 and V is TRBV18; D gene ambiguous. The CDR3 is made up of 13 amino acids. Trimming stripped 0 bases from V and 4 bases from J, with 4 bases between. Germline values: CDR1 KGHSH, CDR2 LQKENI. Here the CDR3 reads CASSPPQGNTIYF. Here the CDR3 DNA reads TGTGCCAGCTCACCACCCCAGGGAAACACCATATATTTT.

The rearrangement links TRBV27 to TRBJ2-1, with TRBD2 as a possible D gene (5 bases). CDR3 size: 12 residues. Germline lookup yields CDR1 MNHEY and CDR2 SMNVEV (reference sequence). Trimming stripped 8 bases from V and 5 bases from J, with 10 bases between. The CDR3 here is CASGGSNNEQFF. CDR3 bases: TGTGCCAGCGGAGGAAGTAACAATGAGCAGTTCTTC.

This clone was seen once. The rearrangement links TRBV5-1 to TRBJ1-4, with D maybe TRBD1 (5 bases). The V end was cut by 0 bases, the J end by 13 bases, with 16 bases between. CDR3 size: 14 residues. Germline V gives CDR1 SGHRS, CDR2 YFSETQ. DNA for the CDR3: TGCGCCAGCAGCTTGGACAGGCTCCGAGGTTTACTGTTTTTT. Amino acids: CASSLDRLRGLLFF.

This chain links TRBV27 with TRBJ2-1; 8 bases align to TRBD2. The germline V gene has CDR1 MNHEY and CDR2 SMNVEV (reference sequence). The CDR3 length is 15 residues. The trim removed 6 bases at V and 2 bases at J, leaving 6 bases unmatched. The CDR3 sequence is CASSRSAGAYNEQFF. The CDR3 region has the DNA TGTGCCAGCAGCCGGTCAGCGGGGGCCTACAATGAGCAGTTCTTC.

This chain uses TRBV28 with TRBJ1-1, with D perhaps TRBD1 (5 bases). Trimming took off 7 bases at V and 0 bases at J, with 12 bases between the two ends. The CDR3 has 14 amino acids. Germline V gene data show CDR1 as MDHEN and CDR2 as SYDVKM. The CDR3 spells CASTQTDLNTEAFF. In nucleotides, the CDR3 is TGTGCCAGCACCCAGACAGATTTGAACACTGAAGCTTTCTTT.

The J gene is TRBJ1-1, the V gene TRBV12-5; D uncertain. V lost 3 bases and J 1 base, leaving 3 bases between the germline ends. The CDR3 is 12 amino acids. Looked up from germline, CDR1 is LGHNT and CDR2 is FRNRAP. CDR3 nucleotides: TGTGCTAGTGGTTTTGGGAACACTGAAGCTTTCTTT. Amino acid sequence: CASGFGNTEAFF.

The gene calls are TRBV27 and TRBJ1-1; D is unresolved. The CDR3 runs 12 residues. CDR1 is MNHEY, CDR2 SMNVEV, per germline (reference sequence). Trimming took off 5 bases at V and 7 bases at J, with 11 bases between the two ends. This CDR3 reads CASSPPGVEAFF. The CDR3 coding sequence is TGTGCCAGCAGTCCCCCGGGAGTTGAAGCTTTCTTT.

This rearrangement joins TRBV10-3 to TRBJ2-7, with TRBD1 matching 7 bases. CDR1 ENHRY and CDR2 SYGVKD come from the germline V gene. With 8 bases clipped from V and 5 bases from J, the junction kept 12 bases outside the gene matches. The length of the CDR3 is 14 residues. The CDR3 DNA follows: TGTGCCATCGGGAGACAGGGAGTAAGCGACGAGCAGTACTTC. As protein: CAIGRQGVSDEQYF.

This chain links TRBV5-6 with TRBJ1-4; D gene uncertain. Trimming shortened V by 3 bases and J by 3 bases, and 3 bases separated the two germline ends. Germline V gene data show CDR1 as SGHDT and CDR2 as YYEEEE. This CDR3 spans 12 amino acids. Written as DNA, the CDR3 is TGTGCCAGCAGCTCACCTAATGAAAAACTGTTTTTT. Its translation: CASSSPNEKLFF.

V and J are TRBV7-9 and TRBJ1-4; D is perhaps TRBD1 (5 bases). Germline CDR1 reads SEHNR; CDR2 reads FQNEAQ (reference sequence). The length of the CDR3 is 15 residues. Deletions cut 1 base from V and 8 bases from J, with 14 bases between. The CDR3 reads CASSLVGLGDEKLFF. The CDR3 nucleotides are TGTGCCAGCAGCTTAGTTGGTCTTGGGGACGAAAAACTGTTTTTT.

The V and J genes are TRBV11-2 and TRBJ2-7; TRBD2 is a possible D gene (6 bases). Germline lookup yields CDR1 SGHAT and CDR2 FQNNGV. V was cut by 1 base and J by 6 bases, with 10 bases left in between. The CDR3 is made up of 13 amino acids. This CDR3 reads CASSLGSGVEQYF. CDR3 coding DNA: TGTGCCAGCAGCTTAGGGTCGGGGGTCGAGCAGTACTTC.

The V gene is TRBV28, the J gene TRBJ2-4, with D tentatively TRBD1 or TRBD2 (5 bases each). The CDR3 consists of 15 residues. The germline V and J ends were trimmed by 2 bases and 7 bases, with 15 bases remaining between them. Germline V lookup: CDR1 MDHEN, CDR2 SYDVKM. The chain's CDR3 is CASSLLEGRVNIQYF. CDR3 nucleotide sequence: TGTGCCAGCAGTTTACTTGAGGGGAGAGTTAACATTCAGTACTTC.

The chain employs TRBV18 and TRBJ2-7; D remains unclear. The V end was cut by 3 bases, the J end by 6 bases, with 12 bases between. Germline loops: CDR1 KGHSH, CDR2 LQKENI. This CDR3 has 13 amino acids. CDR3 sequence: CASSPPVASEQYF. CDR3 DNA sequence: TGTGCCAGCTCACCCCCGGTGGCCTCCGAGCAGTACTTC.

CDR3 amino acids: CASSLWSGGYTGELFF. The CDR3 region has the DNA TGTGCCAGCAGTTTATGGTCCGGGGGCTACACCGGGGAGCTGTTTTTT. The chain carries TRBV27 and TRBJ2-2, with D perhaps matching TRBD1 or TRBD2 (6 bases each). Germline CDR1 MNHEY, CDR2 SMNVEV (reference sequence). Between the trimmed V and J ends, which lost 1 base and 3 bases, there was a span of 12 bases. This CDR3 has 16 amino acids.

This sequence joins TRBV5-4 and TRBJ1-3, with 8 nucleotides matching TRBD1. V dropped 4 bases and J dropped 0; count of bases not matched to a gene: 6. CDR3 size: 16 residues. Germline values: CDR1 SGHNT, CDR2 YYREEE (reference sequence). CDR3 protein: CASSRQGPSSGNTIYF. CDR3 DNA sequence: TGTGCCAGCAGCAGACAGGGGCCAAGCTCTGGAAACACCATATATTTT.

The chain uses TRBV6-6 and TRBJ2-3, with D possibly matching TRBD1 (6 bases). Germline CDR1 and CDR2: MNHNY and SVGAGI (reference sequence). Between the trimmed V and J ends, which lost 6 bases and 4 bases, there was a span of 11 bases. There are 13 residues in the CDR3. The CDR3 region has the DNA TGTGCCAGCAGCAAACAGGGTCCAGATACGCAGTATTTT. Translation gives CASSKQGPDTQYF.

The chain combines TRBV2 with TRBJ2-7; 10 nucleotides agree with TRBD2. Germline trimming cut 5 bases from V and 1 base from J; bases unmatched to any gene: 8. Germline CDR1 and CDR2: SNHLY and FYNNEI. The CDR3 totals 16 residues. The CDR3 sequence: CASSSSTSGVSYEQYF. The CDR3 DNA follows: TGTGCCAGCAGTTCCTCCACTAGCGGGGTTTCCTACGAGCAGTACTTC.

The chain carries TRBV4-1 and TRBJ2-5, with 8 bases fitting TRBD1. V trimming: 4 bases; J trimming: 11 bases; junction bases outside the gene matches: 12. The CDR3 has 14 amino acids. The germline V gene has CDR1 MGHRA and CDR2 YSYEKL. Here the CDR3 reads CASSPLTGVWEQYF. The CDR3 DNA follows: TGCGCCAGCAGCCCCCTGACAGGGGTGTGGGAGCAGTACTTC.

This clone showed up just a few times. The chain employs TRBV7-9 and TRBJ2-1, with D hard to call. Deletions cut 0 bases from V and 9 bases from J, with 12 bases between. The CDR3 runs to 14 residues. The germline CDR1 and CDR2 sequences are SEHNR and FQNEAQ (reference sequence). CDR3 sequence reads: CASSLATQVIEQFF. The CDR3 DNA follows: TGTGCCAGCAGCTTAGCGACCCAGGTTATTGAGCAGTTCTTC.

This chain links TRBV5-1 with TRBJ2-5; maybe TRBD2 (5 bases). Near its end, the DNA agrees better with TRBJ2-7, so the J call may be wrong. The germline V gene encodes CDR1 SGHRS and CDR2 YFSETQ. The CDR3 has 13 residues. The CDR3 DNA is TGCGCCAGCAGCTATGGGGAGACCTACGAGCAGTACTTC. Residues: CASSYGETYEQYF.

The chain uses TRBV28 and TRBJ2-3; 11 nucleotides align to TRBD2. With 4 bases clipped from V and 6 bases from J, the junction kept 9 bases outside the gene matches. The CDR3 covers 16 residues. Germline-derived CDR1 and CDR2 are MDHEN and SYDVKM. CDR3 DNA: TGTGCCAGCAGTTCACTTAGCGGGGGGGCCAAGGATACGCAGTATTTT. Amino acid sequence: CASSSLSGGAKDTQYF.

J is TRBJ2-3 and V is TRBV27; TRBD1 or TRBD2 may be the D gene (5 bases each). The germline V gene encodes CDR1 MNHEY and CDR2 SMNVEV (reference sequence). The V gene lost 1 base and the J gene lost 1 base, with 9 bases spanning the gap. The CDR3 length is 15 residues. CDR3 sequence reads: CASSLFGGGTDTQYF. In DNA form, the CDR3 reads TGTGCCAGCAGTTTATTTGGGGGTGGCACAGATACGCAGTATTTT.

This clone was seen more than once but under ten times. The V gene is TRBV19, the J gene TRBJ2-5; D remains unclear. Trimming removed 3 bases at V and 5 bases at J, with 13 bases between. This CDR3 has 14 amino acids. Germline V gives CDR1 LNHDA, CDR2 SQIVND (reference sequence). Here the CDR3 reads CASSIGVRWETQYF. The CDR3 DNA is TGTGCCAGTAGTATTGGGGTGAGGTGGGAGACCCAGTACTTC.

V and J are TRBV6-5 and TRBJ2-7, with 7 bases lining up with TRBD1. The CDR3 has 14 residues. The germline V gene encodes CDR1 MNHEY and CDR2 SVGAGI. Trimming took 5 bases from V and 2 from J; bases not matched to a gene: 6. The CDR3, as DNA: TGTGCCAGCAGTCGGGACAGAAAGACCTACGAGCAGTACTTC. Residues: CASSRDRKTYEQYF.

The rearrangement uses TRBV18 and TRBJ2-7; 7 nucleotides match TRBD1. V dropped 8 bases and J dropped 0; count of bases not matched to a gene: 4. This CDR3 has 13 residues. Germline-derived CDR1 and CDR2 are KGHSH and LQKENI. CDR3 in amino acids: CASTRDSSYEQYF. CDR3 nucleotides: TGTGCCAGCACTCGGGACAGCTCCTACGAGCAGTACTTC.

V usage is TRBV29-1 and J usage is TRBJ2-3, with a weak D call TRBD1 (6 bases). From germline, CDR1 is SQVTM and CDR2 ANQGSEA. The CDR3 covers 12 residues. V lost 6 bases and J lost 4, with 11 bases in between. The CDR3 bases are TGCAGCGTGACAACAGGGTCAGATACGCAGTATTTT. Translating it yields CSVTTGSDTQYF.

The CDR3 DNA reads TGTGCCAGCAGCGTAGGTCAGGGGGCGGGAGAGACCCAGTACTTC. Amino acids: CASSVGQGAGETQYF. The rearrangement joins TRBV9 to TRBJ2-5; TRBD1 matches 8 bases. The V gene end was trimmed by 0 bases and the J gene end by 4 bases; junction bases not matched to a gene: 5. Germline V lookup: CDR1 SGDLS, CDR2 YYNGEE. CDR3 length equals 15 residues.